This T cell receptor (beta chain) was sequenced in a study of CD8+CD57+ T cells in acquired aplastic anemia. Background on the study: Healthy donor CD4+ cell samples had a mean of around 9.9 million reads.

V lost 3 bases to trimming and J lost 0 bases; unmatched junction nucleotides: 5. CDR3 length equals 15 residues. Germline V gene lookup returns CDR1 LNHNV and CDR2 YYDKDF (reference sequence). Genomic DNA constituted the template upon which TCR beta VDJ and CDR3 profiling was performed. TCRdb fed the reads into MiXCR, producing one record per CDR3 protein. The sample has some 190,000 distinct CDR3 sequences, about 47% seen once. The TCR originated in a human donor in good health. The V and J genes are TRBV15 and TRBJ2-7; 7 bases align to TRBD1. The sequencing sample was made of sorted CD4+, CD8+, or CD8+CD57+ T cells (not recorded which) from PBMCs. The DNA of the CDR3 is TGTGCCACCAGCAGGTTAGGGGACAGCTCCTACGAGCAGTACTTC. Translation gives CATSRLGDSSYEQYF.